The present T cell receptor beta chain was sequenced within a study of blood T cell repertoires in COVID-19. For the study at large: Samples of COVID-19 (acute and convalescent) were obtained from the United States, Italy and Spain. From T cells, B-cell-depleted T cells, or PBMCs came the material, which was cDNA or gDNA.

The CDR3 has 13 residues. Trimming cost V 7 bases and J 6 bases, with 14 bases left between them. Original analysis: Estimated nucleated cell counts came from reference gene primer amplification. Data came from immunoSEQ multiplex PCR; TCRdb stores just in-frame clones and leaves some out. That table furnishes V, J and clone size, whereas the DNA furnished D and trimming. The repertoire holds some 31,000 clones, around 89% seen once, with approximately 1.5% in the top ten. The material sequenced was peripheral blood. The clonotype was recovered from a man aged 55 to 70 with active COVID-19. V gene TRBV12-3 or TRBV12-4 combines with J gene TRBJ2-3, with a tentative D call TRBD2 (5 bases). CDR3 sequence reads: CASNRDGVDTQYF. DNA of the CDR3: TGTGCCAGCAACCGAGACGGGGTCGATACGCAGTATTTT.